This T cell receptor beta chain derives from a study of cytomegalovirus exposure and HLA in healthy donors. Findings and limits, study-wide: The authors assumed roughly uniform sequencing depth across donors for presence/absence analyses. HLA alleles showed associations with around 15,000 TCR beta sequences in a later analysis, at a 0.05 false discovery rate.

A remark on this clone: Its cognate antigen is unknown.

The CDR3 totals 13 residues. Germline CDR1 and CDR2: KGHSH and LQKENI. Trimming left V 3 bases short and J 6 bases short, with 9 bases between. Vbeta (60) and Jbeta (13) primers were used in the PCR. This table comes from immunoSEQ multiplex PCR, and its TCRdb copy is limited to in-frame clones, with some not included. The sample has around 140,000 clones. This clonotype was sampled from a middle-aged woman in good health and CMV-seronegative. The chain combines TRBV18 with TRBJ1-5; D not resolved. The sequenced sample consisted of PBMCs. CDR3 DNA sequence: TGTGCCAGCTCACCCGGATGGAGTCAGCCCCAGCATTTT. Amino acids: CASSPGWSQPQHF.